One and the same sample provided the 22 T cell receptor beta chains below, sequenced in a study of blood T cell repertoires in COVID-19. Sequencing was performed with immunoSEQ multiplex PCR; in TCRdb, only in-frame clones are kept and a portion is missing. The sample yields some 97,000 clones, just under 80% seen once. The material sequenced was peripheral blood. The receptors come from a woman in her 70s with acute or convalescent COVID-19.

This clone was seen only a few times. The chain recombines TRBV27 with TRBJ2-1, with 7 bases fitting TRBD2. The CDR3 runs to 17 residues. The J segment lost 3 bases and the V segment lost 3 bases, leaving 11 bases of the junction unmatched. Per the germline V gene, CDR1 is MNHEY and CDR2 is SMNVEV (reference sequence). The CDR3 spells CASSFSSGYNLYNEQFF. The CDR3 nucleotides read TGTGCCAGCAGTTTTTCTAGCGGATACAACCTCTACAATGAGCAGTTCTTC.

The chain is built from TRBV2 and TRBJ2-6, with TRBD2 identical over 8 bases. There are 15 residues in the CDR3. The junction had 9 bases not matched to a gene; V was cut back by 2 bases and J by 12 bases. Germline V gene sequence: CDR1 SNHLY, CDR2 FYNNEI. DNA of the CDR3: TGTGCCAGCAGTGAAATTAAAGGAGCGGGAGCCGTCCTGACTTTC. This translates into CASSEIKGAGAVLTF.

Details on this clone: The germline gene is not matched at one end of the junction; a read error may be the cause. CDR3 DNA: TGTGCCACCGGGCAGGGCAAACAGCCCCAGCATTTT. This encodes CATGQGKQPQHF. This chain joins TRBV24-1 and TRBJ1-5; D possibly corresponds to TRBD1 (5 bases). Germline loops: CDR1 KGHDR, CDR2 SFDVKD. The CDR3 contains 12 residues.

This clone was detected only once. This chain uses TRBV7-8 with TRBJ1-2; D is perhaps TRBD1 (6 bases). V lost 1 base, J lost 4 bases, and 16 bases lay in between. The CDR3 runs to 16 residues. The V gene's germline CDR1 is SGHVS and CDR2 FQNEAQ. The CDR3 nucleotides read TGTGCCAGCAGCTTAGGACTCAGGGGCGGCGGCTATGGCTACACCTTC. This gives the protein CASSLGLRGGGYGYTF.

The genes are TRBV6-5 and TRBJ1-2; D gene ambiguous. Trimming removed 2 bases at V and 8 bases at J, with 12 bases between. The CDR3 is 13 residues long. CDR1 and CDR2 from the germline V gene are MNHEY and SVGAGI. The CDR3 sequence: CASSYGEGRGYTF. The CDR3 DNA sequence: TGTGCCAGCAGTTACGGCGAGGGTCGAGGCTACACCTTC.

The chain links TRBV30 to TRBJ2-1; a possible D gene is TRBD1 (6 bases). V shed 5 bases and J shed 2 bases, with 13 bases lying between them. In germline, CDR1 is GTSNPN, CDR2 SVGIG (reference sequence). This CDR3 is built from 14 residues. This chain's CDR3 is CAWASQGTYNEQFF. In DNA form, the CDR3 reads TGTGCCTGGGCCTCGCAGGGGACCTACAATGAGCAGTTCTTC.

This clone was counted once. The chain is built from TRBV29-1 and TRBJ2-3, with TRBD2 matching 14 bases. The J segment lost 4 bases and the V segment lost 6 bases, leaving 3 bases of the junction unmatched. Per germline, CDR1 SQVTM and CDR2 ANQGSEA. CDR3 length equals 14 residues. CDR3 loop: CSVGTSGGADTQYF. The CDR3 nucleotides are TGCAGCGTAGGGACTAGCGGGGGAGCAGATACGCAGTATTTT.

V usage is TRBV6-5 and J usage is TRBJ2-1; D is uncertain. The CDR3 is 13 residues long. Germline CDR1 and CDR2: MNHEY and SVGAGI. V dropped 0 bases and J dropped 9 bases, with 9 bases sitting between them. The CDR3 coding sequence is TGTGCCAGCAGTTACTCACAGTTCGGTGAGCAGTTCTTC. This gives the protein CASSYSQFGEQFF.

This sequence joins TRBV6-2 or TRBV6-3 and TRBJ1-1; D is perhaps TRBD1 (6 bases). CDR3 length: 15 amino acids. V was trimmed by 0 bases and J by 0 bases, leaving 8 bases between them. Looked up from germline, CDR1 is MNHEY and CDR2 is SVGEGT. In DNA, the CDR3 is TGTGCCAGCAGTTACTCCGGGACAATGAACACTGAAGCTTTCTTT. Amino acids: CASSYSGTMNTEAFF.

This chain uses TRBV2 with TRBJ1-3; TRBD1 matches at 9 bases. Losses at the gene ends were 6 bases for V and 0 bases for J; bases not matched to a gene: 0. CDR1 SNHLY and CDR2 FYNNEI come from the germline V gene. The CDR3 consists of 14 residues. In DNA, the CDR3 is TGTGCCAGCAGGACAGGGGGCTCTGGAAACACCATATATTTT. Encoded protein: CASRTGGSGNTIYF.

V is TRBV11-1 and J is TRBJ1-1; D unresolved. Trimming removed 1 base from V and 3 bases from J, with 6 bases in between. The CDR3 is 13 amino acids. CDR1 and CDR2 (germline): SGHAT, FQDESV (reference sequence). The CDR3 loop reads CASSLVDYTEAFF. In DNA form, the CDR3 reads TGTGCCAGCAGCTTAGTCGACTACACTGAAGCTTTCTTT.

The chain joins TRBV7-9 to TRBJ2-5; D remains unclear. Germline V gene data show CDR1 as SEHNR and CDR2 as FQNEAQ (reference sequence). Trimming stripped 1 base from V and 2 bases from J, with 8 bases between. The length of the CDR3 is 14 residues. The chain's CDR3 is CASSLDNFQETQYF. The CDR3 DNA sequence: TGTGCCAGCAGCTTAGATAATTTTCAAGAGACCCAGTACTTC.

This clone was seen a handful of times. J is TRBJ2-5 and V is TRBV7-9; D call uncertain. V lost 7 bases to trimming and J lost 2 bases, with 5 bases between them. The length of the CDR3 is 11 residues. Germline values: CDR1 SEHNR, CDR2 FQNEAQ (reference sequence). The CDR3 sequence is CASTRQETQYF. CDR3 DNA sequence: TGTGCCAGCACTCGGCAAGAGACCCAGTACTTC.

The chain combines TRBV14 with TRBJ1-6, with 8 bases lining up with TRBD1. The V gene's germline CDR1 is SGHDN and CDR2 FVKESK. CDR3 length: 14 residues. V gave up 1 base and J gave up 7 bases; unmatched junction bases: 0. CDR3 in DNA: TGTGCCAGCAGCCAAGGACAGGGGAATTCACCCCTCCACTTT. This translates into CASSQGQGNSPLHF.

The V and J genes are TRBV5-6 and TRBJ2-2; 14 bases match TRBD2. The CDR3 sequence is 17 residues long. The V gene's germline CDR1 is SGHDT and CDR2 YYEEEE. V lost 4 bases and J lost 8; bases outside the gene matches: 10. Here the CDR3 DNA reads TGTGCCAGCAGCCACCGACTAGCGGGGGGGGAGAGGGGGGAGCTGTTTTTT. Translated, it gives CASSHRLAGGERGELFF.

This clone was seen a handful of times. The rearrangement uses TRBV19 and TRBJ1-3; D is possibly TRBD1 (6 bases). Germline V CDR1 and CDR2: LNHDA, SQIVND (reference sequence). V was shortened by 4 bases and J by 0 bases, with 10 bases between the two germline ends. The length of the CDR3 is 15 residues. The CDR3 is CASSTRQVSGNTIYF. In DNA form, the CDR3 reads TGTGCCAGTAGTACCCGACAGGTCTCTGGAAACACCATATATTTT.

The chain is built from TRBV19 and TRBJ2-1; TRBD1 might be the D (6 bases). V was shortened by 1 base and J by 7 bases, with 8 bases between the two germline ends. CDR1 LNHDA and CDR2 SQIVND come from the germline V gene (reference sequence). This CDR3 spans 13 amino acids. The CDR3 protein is CASSIGGGNEQFF. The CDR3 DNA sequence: TGTGCCAGTAGTATAGGAGGGGGAAATGAGCAGTTCTTC.

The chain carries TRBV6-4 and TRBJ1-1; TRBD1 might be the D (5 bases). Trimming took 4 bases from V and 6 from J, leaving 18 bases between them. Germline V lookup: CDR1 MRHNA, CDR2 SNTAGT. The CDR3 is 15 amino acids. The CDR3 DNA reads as TGTGCCAGCAGTGTCTTGTCGTGGGGGGAACCTGAAGCTTTCTTT. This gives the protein CASSVLSWGEPEAFF.

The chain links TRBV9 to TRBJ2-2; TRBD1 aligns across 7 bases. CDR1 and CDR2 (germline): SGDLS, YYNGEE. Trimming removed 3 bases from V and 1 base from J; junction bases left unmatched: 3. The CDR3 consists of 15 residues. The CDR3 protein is CASSAGQRNTGELFF. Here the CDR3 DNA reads TGTGCCAGCAGCGCGGGACAGAGGAACACCGGGGAGCTGTTTTTT.

In nucleotides, the CDR3 is TGTGCCAGCAGCGTATTACAGGGCTATGAGCAGTTCTTC. Protein: CASSVLQGYEQFF. The chain recombines TRBV9 with TRBJ2-1; a possible D gene is TRBD1 (6 bases). In germline, CDR1 is SGDLS, CDR2 YYNGEE. The CDR3 consists of 13 residues. V dropped 1 base and J dropped 8 bases, with 10 bases sitting between them. Using reference TRBV9 and TRBJ2-1 for the parts outside the CDR3, the full variable domain is DSGVTQTPKHLITATGQRVTLRCSPRSGDLSVYWYQQSLDQGLQFLIQYYNGEERAKGNILERFSAQQFPDLHSELNLSSLELGDSALYFCASSVLQGYEQFFGPGTRLTVL.

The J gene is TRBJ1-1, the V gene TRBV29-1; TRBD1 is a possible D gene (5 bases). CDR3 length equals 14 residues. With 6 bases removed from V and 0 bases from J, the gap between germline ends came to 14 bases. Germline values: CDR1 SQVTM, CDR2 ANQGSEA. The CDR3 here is CSVLGPSLNTEAFF. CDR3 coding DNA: TGCAGCGTCTTGGGGCCCTCGCTGAACACTGAAGCTTTCTTT.

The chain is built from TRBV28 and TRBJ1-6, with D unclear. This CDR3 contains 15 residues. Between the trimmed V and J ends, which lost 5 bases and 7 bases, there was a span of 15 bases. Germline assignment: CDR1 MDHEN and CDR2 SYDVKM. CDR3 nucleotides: TGTGCCAGCAGTCCGACAACCTCTGGGAATTCACCCCTCCACTTT. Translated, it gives CASSPTTSGNSPLHF. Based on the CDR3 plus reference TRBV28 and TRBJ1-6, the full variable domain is DVKVTQSSRYLVKRTGEKVFLECVQDMDHENMFWYRQDPGLGLRLIYFSYDVKMKEKGDIPEGYSVSREKKERFSLILESASTNQTSMYLCASSPTTSGNSPLHFGNGTRLTVT.